The present entry profiles one T cell receptor beta chain with its context. What it binds is unknown. TCRdb reprocessed the 5' RACE reads with MiXCR, giving one entry per CDR3 protein. The repertoire holds 55,000 to 70,000 distinct CDR3 sequences, 8.5% to 10% seen once, with 8.6% in the top ten. The data were obtained in a study of early T cells in non-severe SARS-CoV-2 infection. Whole-study results and caveats: Reliance on VDJdb matching favored anti-spike CD8 responses; private and CD4 specificities were missed.

Trimming at V came to 4 bases and at J to 5 bases, leaving 5 bases not matched to a gene. Germline CDR1 and CDR2: ENHRY and SYGVKD. This CDR3 is built from 15 residues. The source of this sequence is an adult who was a healthcare worker with PCR-confirmed SARS-CoV-2 infection or an uninfected control (not recorded which). The J gene is TRBJ2-3, the V gene TRBV10-3; 11 bases fit TRBD2. Sequencing used whole blood. CDR3 bases: TGTGCCATCAGTGGGACTAGCGGGTTTTTAGATACGCAGTATTTT. As protein: CAISGTSGFLDTQYF.